A single sample gave rise to the 13 T cell receptor beta chains below, sequenced in a study of ipilimumab plus nivolumab after autologous stem cell transplantation. Only in-frame clones appear in the TCRdb table, and some are missing; sequencing was by immunoSEQ multiplex PCR. The sample consists of some 40,000 clones, 92% of them appearing once. The sample was PBMCs, taken in a trial of ipilimumab plus nivolumab as post-transplant consolidation. These receptors were obtained from a male donor with multiple myeloma.

V usage is TRBV9 and J usage is TRBJ1-6; D ambiguous. Germline CDR1 and CDR2: SGDLS and YYNGEE. Trimming left V 0 bases short and J 9 bases short, with 10 bases between. The CDR3 is 14 residues long. CDR3 residues: CASSVEVDLSPLHF. Here the CDR3 DNA reads TGTGCCAGCAGCGTAGAGGTAGACCTTTCACCCCTCCACTTT.

The chain carries TRBV7-8 and TRBJ1-2; D might be TRBD1 (5 bases). The CDR3 extends over 17 amino acids. Trimming shortened V by 6 bases and J by 0 bases, and 20 bases separated the two germline ends. Germline V gene lookup returns CDR1 SGHVS and CDR2 FQNEAQ. In nucleotides, the CDR3 is TGTGCCAGCAGTTTCGCCGCTCAGGGAGGAACTAACTATGGCTACACCTTC. It specifies CASSFAAQGGTNYGYTF.

The chain recombines TRBV30 with TRBJ1-3; 7 bases align to TRBD1. Germline CDR1 is GTSNPN and CDR2 is SVGIG (reference sequence). The V segment lost 0 bases and the J segment 0 bases; nucleotides outside the gene matches: 8. The CDR3 loop spans 17 amino acids. CDR3 loop: CAWSVGGDSSSGNTIYF. The CDR3 region has the DNA TGTGCCTGGAGTGTAGGGGGGGACAGTTCCTCTGGAAACACCATATATTTT.

The chain is built from TRBV4-1 and TRBJ2-7; D is ambiguous. The CDR3 sequence is 13 residues long. Germline V gene lookup returns CDR1 MGHRA and CDR2 YSYEKL. V lost 3 bases, J lost 1 base, and 7 bases lay in between. The CDR3 is CASSQGRSYEQYF. The CDR3 bases are TGCGCCAGCAGCCAGGGCAGATCCTACGAGCAGTACTTC.

The V and J genes are TRBV19 and TRBJ1-6; 10 bases fit TRBD1. Germline V CDR1 and CDR2: LNHDA, SQIVND (reference sequence). Unmatched junction bases numbered 0, after V lost 6 bases and J lost 1 base. The CDR3 length is 15 residues. The CDR3 loop is CASRDRGSYNSPLHF. In DNA form, the CDR3 reads TGTGCCAGTAGGGACAGGGGGTCCTATAATTCACCCCTCCACTTT.

The chain joins TRBV27 to TRBJ1-1; D is possibly TRBD1 (5 bases). The germline V gene encodes CDR1 MNHEY and CDR2 SMNVEV (reference sequence). This CDR3 is 15 amino acids long. The V gene lost 4 bases and the J gene lost 5 bases, with 17 bases spanning the gap. DNA for the CDR3: TGTGCCAGCAGTTCCCGGACGGAGGGACGTACTGAAGCTTTCTTT. Translating it yields CASSSRTEGRTEAFF.

The chain uses TRBV15 and TRBJ1-4, with D possibly TRBD1 on 5 matching bases. The CDR3 is made up of 14 amino acids. The V end was cut by 0 bases, the J end by 8 bases, with 10 bases between. Germline V CDR1 and CDR2: LNHNV, YYDKDF (reference sequence). CDR3: CATSRDRDYEKLFF. Written as DNA, the CDR3 is TGTGCCACCAGCAGAGACAGGGATTACGAAAAACTGTTTTTT.

This chain joins TRBV28 and TRBJ2-7; 7 nucleotides match TRBD1. Germline CDR1 is MDHEN and CDR2 is SYDVKM. The ends lost 6 bases at V and 2 bases at J; junction bases unmatched: 10. This CDR3 is built from 15 residues. The CDR3 bases are TGTGCCAGCAGACCAACAGGGGTCTTACCCTACGAGCAGTACTTC. It yields the protein CASRPTGVLPYEQYF.

The sample holds a few counts of this clone. The V gene is TRBV7-2, the J gene TRBJ2-7; no definite D call. Germline V gene sequence: CDR1 SGHTA, CDR2 FQGNSA. Deletions cut 5 bases from V and 6 bases from J, with 14 bases between. This CDR3 spans 13 amino acids. Here the CDR3 reads CASSPRPRGEQYF. CDR3 in DNA: TGTGCCAGCAGCCCCCGGCCCAGAGGCGAGCAGTACTTC.

This rearrangement joins TRBV19 to TRBJ1-5; TRBD1 is a possible D gene (6 bases). The CDR3 covers 13 residues. Trimming removed 4 bases at V and 5 bases at J, with 9 bases between. Per germline, CDR1 LNHDA and CDR2 SQIVND (reference sequence). The CDR3 here is CASSKDRDQPQHF. In nucleotides, the CDR3 is TGTGCCAGTAGTAAGGACAGAGATCAGCCCCAGCATTTT. The complete variable domain, with remaining parts taken from reference TRBV19 and TRBJ1-5, reads DGGITQSPKYLFRKEGQNVTLSCEQNLNHDAMYWYRQDPGQGLRLIYYSQIVNDFQKGDIAEGYSVSREKKESFPLTVTSAQKNPTAFYLCASSKDRDQPQHFGDGTRLSIL.

V usage is TRBV19 and J usage is TRBJ2-1; D remains ambiguous. Germline-derived CDR1 and CDR2 are LNHDA and SQIVND (reference sequence). The CDR3 totals 13 residues. V was cut by 6 bases and J by 7 bases, with 13 bases left in between. The CDR3 here is CASSYLSSNEQFF. The CDR3 DNA sequence: TGTGCCAGTAGCTACCTTAGCAGTAATGAGCAGTTCTTC.

J is TRBJ2-1 and V is TRBV7-9, with 9 bases that match TRBD2. Germline loops: CDR1 SEHNR, CDR2 FQNEAQ (reference sequence). This CDR3 has 15 amino acids. J was trimmed by 5 bases and V by 6 bases; bases with no gene match: 8. The CDR3 sequence: CASRSSGMRDNEQFF. CDR3 sequence (DNA): TGTGCCAGCAGGTCTAGCGGGATGAGGGACAATGAGCAGTTCTTC.

The V gene is TRBV12-5, the J gene TRBJ2-5, with D hard to call. Germline V gives CDR1 LGHNT, CDR2 FRNRAP. With 6 bases removed from V and 1 base from J, the gap between germline ends came to 9 bases. The CDR3 is 13 residues long. This CDR3 reads CASGRSAQETQYF. The CDR3 DNA is TGTGCTAGTGGGCGGTCGGCCCAAGAGACCCAGTACTTC. Full variable domain (rest looked up from reference TRBV12-5 and TRBJ2-5): DARVTQTPRHKVTEMGQEVTMRCQPILGHNTVFWYRQTMMQGLELLAYFRNRAPLDDSGMPKDRFSAEMPDATLATLKIQPSEPRDSAVYFCASGRSAQETQYFGPGTRLLVL.